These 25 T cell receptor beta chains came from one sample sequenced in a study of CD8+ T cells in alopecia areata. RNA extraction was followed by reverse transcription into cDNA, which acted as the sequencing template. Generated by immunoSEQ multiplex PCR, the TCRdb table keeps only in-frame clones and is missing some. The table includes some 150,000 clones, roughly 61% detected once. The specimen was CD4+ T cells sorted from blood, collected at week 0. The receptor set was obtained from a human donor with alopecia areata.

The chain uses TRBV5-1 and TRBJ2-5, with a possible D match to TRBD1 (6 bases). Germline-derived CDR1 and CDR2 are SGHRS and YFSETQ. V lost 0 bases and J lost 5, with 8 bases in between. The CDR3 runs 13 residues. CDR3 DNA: TGCGCCAGCAGCTTGGACAGGGCGGAGACCCAGTACTTC. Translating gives CASSLDRAETQYF.

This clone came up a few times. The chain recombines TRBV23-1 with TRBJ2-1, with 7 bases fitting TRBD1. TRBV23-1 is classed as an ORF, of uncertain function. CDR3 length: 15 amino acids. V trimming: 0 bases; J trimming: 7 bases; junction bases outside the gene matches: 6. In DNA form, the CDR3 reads TGCGCCAGCAGTCAATCAGCCGGGACAGCTAATGAGCAGTTCTTC. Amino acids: CASSQSAGTANEQFF.

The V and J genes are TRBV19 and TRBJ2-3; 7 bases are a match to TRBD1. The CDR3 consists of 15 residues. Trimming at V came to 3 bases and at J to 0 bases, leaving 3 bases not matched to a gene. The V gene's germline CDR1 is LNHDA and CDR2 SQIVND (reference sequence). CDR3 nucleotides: TGTGCCAGTAGTATGACAGGGTTTAGCACAGATACGCAGTATTTT. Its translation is CASSMTGFSTDTQYF.

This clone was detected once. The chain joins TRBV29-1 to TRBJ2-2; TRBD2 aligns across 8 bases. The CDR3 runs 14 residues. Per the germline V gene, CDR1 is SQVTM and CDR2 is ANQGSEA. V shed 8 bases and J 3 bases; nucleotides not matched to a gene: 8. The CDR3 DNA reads TGCAGCACTCGGGCGGGGGGCCACACCGGGGAGCTGTTTTTT. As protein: CSTRAGGHTGELFF.

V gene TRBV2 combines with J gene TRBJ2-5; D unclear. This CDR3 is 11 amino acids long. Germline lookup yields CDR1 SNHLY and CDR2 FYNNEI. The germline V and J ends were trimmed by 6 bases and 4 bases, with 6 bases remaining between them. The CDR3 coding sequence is TGTGCCAGCAGGGCAGTAGAGACCCAGTACTTC. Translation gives CASRAVETQYF.

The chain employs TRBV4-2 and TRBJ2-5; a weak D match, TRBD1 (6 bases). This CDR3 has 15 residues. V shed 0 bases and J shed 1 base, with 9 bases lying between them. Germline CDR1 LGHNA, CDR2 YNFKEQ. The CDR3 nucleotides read TGTGCCAGCAGCCAAGATAACAGGGCCCAAGAGACCCAGTACTTC. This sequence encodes CASSQDNRAQETQYF.

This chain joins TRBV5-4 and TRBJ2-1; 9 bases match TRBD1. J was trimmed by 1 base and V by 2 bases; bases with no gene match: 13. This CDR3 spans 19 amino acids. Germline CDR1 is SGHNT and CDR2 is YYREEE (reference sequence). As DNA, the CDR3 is TGTGCCAGCAGCTTTAAGACCACTACAGGGGGCGCTTCCTACAATGAGCAGTTCTTC. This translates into CASSFKTTTGGASYNEQFF.

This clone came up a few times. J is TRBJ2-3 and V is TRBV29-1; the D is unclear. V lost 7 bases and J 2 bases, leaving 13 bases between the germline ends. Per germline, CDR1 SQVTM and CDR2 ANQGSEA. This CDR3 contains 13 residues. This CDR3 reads CSAGPRLTDTQYF. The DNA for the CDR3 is TGCAGCGCCGGACCGCGTCTCACAGATACGCAGTATTTT.

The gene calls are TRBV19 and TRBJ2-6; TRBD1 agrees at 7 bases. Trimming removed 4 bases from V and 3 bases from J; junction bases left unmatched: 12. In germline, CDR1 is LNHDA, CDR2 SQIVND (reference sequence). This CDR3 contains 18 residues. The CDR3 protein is CASSTSGQTLIGANVLTF. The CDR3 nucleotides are TGTGCCAGTAGTACTTCGGGACAGACCTTGATTGGGGCCAACGTCCTGACTTTC.

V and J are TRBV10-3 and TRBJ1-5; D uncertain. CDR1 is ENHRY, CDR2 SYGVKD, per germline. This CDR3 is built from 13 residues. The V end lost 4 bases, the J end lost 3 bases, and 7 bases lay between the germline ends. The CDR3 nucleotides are TGTGCCATCAGTGCGGCAGACAATCAGCCCCAGCATTTT. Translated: CAISAADNQPQHF.

The CDR3 protein is CASSELRGDYNEQFF. As DNA, the CDR3 is TGTGCCAGCAGTGAGTTGCGGGGGGACTACAATGAGCAGTTCTTC. V is TRBV2 and J is TRBJ2-1; 8 nucleotides agree with TRBD2. V lost 3 bases to trimming and J lost 3 bases; unmatched junction nucleotides: 4. Germline CDR1 SNHLY, CDR2 FYNNEI. This CDR3 spans 15 amino acids.

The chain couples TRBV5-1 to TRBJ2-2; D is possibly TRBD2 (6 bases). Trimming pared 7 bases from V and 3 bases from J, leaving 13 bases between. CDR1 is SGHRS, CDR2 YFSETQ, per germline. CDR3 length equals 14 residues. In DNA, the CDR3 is TGCGCCAGCCGGCGGGGCCGGGACACCGGGGAGCTGTTTTTT. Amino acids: CASRRGRDTGELFF.

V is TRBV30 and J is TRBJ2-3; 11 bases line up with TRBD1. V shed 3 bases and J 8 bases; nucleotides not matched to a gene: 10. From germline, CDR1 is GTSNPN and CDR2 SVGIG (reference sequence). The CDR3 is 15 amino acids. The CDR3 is CAWSAGTGGKGTQYF. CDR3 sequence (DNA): TGTGCCTGGAGCGCCGGGACAGGGGGAAAGGGTACGCAGTATTTT. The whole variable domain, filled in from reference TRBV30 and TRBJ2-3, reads SQTIHQWPATLVQPVGSPLSLECTVEGTSNPNLYWYRQAAGRGLQLLFYSVGIGQISSEVPQNLSASRPQDRQFILSSKKLLLSDSGFYLCAWSAGTGGKGTQYFGPGTRLTVL.

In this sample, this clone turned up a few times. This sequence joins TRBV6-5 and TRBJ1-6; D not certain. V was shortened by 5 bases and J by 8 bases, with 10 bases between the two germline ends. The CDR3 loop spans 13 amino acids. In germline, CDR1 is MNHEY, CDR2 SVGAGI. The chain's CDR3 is CASSGAPHSPLHF. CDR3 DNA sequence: TGTGCCAGCAGTGGAGCCCCTCATTCACCCCTCCACTTT.

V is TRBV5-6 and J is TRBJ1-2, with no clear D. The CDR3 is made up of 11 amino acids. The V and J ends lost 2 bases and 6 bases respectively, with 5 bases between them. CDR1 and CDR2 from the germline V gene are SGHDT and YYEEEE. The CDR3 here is CASSLSHGYTF. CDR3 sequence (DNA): TGTGCCAGCAGCTTATCACATGGCTACACCTTC.

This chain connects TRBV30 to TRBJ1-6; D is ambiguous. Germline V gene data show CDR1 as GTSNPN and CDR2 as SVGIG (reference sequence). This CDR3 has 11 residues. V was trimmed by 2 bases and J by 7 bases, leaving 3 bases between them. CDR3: CAWSTNSPLHF. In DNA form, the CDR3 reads TGTGCCTGGAGTACGAATTCACCCCTCCACTTT.

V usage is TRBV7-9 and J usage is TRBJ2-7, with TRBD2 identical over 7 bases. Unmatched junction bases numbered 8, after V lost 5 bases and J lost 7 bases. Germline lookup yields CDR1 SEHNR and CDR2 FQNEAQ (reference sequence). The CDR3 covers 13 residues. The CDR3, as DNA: TGTGCCAGCAGCCTCGCGGGAGCGAGAGAGCAGTACTTC. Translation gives CASSLAGAREQYF. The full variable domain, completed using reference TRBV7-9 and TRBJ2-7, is DTGVSQNPRHKITKRGQNVTFRCDPISEHNRLYWYRQTLGQGPEFLTYFQNEAQLEKSRLLSDRFSAERPKGSFSTLEIQRTEQGDSAMYLCASSLAGAREQYFGPGTRLTVT.

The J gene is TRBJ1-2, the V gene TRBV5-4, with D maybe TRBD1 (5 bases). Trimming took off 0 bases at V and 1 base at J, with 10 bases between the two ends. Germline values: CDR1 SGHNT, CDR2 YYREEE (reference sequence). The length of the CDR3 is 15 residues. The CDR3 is CASSLDGGNNYGYTF. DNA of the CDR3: TGTGCCAGCAGCTTGGATGGGGGTAATAACTATGGCTACACCTTC.

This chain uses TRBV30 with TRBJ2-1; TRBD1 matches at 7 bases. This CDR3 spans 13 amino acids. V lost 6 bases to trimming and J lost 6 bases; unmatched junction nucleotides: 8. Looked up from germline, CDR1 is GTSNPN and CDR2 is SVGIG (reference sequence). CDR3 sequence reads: CACNRDRSNEQFF. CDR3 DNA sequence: TGTGCCTGCAACCGGGACAGATCCAATGAGCAGTTCTTC. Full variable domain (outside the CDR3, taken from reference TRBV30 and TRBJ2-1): SQTIHQWPATLVQPVGSPLSLECTVEGTSNPNLYWYRQAAGRGLQLLFYSVGIGQISSEVPQNLSASRPQDRQFILSSKKLLLSDSGFYLCACNRDRSNEQFFGPGTRLTVL.

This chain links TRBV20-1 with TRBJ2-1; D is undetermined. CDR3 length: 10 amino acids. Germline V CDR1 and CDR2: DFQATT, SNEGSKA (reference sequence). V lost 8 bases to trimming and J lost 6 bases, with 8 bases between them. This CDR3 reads CSTAGNEQFF. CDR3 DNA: TGCAGTACAGCTGGCAATGAGCAGTTCTTC.

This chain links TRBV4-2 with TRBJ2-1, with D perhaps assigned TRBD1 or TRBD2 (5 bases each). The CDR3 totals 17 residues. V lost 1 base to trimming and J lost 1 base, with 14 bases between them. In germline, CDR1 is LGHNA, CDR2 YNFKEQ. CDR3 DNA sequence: TGTGCCAGCAGCCAAGGTTACGGGACCTCATCCTACAATGAGCAGTTCTTC. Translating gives CASSQGYGTSSYNEQFF.

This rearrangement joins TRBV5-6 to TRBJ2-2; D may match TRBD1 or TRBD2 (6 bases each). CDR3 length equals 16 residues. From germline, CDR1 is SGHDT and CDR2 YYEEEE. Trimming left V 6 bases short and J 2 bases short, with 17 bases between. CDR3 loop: CASIGGGAANTGELFF. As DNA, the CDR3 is TGTGCCAGCATTGGAGGGGGAGCGGCAAACACCGGGGAGCTGTTTTTT.

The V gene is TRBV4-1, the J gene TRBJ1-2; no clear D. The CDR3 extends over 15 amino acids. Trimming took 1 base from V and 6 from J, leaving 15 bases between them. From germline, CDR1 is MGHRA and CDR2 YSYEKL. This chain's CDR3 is CASSQVEVTWDGYTF. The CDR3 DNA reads TGCGCCAGCAGCCAAGTCGAGGTGACTTGGGATGGCTACACCTTC.

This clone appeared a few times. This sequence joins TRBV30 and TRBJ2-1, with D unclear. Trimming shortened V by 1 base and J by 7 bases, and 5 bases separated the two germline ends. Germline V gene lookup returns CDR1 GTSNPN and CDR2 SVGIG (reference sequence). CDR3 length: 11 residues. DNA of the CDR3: TGTGCCTGGAGTGCGTCGAATGAGCAGTTCTTC. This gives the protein CAWSASNEQFF.

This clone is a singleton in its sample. As DNA, the CDR3 is TGTGCCAGCAGTAAAGCAGGGCCGAACACTGAAGCTTTCTTT. Its translation is CASSKAGPNTEAFF. The chain couples TRBV25-1 to TRBJ1-1; the D gene is possibly TRBD1 (5 bases). V gave up 5 bases and J gave up 1 base, with 11 bases separating them. The CDR3 covers 14 residues. Germline loops: CDR1 MGHDK, CDR2 SYGVNS.